This T cell receptor beta chain was documented in a study of CD8+CD57+ T cells in acquired aplastic anemia. Study summary: The DNA of sorted CD4+ and CD8+ cells averaged roughly 3.2 ug. Study outcomes and limitations: Patients and controls had CD8+ Simpson's diversity values that were not significantly distinct.

Regarding this clonotype: The antigen remains unidentified.

Deletions cut 2 bases from V and 6 bases from J, with 14 bases between. The length of the CDR3 is 15 residues. Germline V lookup: CDR1 SGHTA, CDR2 FQGTGA. The authors sequenced patients whose flow cytometry had shown CD8+CD57+ cell expansion. Everyone among the patients had severe acquired aplastic anemia. TCR beta VDJ and CDR3 profiles were obtained from a genomic DNA template. TCRdb fed the reads into MiXCR, producing one record per CDR3 protein. The table lists under 250,000 distinct CDR3 sequences, approximately 65% of them singletons, with roughly 53% in the top ten. The sequence was collected from a human donor with aplastic anemia. Sequencing input: sorted CD4+, CD8+, or CD8+CD57+ T cells (not recorded which) from PBMCs. This chain uses TRBV7-3 with TRBJ2-1; D tentatively fits TRBD1 or TRBD2 (5 bases each). The CDR3: CASSLGGPGTNEQFF. The CDR3 coding sequence is TGTGCCAGCAGCTTAGGTGGGCCAGGGACCAATGAGCAGTTCTTC. Using reference TRBV7-3 and TRBJ2-1 for the parts outside the CDR3, the full variable domain is GAGVSQTPSNKVTEKGKYVELRCDPISGHTALYWYRQSLGQGPEFLIYFQGTGAADDSGLPNDRFFAVRPEGSVSTLKIQRTERGDSAVYLCASSLGGPGTNEQFFGPGTRLTVL.